One sample yielded the 25 T cell receptor beta chains listed below, sequenced in a study of a mutant IDH1 vaccine in newly diagnosed glioma. Which antigens these TCRs recognize remains unknown. Noted time point: week 47, end of study. Vaccination comprised doses that each held 300 ug of mutant IDH1 20-mer peptide, plus topical imiquimod. Clones were read by immunoSEQ multiplex PCR, and TCRdb kept only the in-frame ones, dropping some. Among 40,000 to 50,000 clones listed, 70% to 85% were seen once. The input for sequencing was PBMCs, taken from a glioma patient whose treatment included an IDH1 peptide vaccine. The receptors here all came from a young man with glioma. Some clones in this sample may be carry-over from other donors' samples.

This clone has at least ten counts. V and J are TRBV7-6 and TRBJ2-7, with no clear D. Trimming took 4 bases from V and 7 from J, leaving 14 bases between them. The germline V gene encodes CDR1 SGHVS and CDR2 FNYEAQ. The CDR3 has 13 amino acids. The CDR3 here is CASSYQSLREQYF. The CDR3 coding sequence is TGTGCCAGCAGCTATCAGTCCCTCCGGGAGCAGTACTTC.

V usage is TRBV2 and J usage is TRBJ1-1; D possibly corresponds to TRBD1 (5 bases). The V end was cut by 10 bases, the J end by 4 bases, with 16 bases between. Germline V gene sequence: CDR1 SNHLY, CDR2 FYNNEI. The CDR3 is 13 residues long. The CDR3 region is CATRWGLGTEAFF. CDR3 coding DNA: TGTGCCACAAGATGGGGACTGGGCACTGAAGCTTTCTTT.

This rearrangement joins TRBV19 to TRBJ1-1; the D gene is possibly TRBD1 (6 bases). Germline V lookup: CDR1 LNHDA, CDR2 SQIVND (reference sequence). V lost 3 bases and J 0 bases, leaving 11 bases between the germline ends. CDR3 size: 15 residues. CDR3 amino acids: CASSIPGGLNTEAFF. In nucleotides, the CDR3 is TGTGCCAGTAGTATTCCGGGGGGGCTGAACACTGAAGCTTTCTTT. The full variable domain, in which reference TRBV19 and TRBJ1-1 provide the parts outside the CDR3, is DGGITQSPKYLFRKEGQNVTLSCEQNLNHDAMYWYRQDPGQGLRLIYYSQIVNDFQKGDIAEGYSVSREKKESFPLTVTSAQKNPTAFYLCASSIPGGLNTEAFFGQGTRLTVV.

The rearrangement uses TRBV19 and TRBJ2-7; 9 bases match TRBD1. The germline gives CDR1 LNHDA, CDR2 SQIVND (reference sequence). Unmatched junction bases numbered 4, after V lost 4 bases and J lost 3 bases. The CDR3 is made up of 14 amino acids. Here the CDR3 reads CASSRQTGGYEQYF. Written as DNA, the CDR3 is TGTGCCAGTAGTAGACAGACAGGGGGCTACGAGCAGTACTTC.

This clone was recorded only once. V is TRBV10-1 and J is TRBJ1-1; no reliable D call. V shed 2 bases and J shed 2 bases, with 3 bases lying between them. There are 12 residues in the CDR3. Germline CDR1 WNHNN, CDR2 SYGVQD (reference sequence). The CDR3 sequence is CASSEPNTEAFF. The CDR3 DNA sequence: TGCGCCAGCAGTGAGCCAAACACTGAAGCTTTCTTT.

The chain has TRBV6-5 and TRBJ1-1; D uncertain. The CDR3 contains 15 residues. The V gene lost 3 bases and the J gene lost 4 bases, with 15 bases spanning the gap. The germline CDR1 and CDR2 sequences are MNHEY and SVGAGI. CDR3: CASSYDSIRSTEAFF. The CDR3 nucleotides read TGTGCCAGCAGTTATGACTCAATCCGGAGCACTGAAGCTTTCTTT.

The chain carries TRBV7-9 and TRBJ2-2; 8 bases map to TRBD2. The CDR3 consists of 15 residues. Looked up from germline, CDR1 is SEHNR and CDR2 is FQNEAQ (reference sequence). V was pared by 4 bases and J by 0 bases, with 1 base of the junction left unmatched. CDR3: CASSWGLANTGELFF. In nucleotides, the CDR3 is TGTGCCAGCAGCTGGGGACTAGCGAACACCGGGGAGCTGTTTTTT.

In DNA form, the CDR3 reads TGTGCCAGTGAAAACAGGGGGCGAAACTATGGCTACACCTTC. Translating it yields CASENRGRNYGYTF. This chain uses TRBV19 with TRBJ1-2; 9 bases fit TRBD1. Germline CDR1 reads LNHDA; CDR2 reads SQIVND (reference sequence). V lost 8 bases, J lost 2 bases, and 6 bases stayed unmatched. The CDR3 has 14 amino acids.

The chain has TRBV5-1 and TRBJ1-2; D unresolved. V dropped 6 bases and J dropped 4 bases, with 13 bases sitting between them. There are 13 residues in the CDR3. Germline assignment: CDR1 SGHRS and CDR2 YFSETQ. CDR3 residues: CASTLDGSYGYTF. The CDR3 DNA reads as TGCGCCAGCACCCTCGACGGATCCTATGGCTACACCTTC.

The chain employs TRBV11-3 and TRBJ2-2; D is perhaps TRBD1 or TRBD2 (5 bases each). This CDR3 comprises 14 residues. Trimming removed 0 bases from V and 5 bases from J, with 7 bases in between. Germline V gives CDR1 SGHNT, CDR2 YENEEA. The CDR3 region has the DNA TGTGCCAGCAGCTTAGATGGGGGAACCGGGGAGCTGTTTTTT. This encodes CASSLDGGTGELFF.

The chain is built from TRBV29-1 and TRBJ2-3; D is perhaps TRBD2 (6 bases). The CDR3 sequence is 14 residues long. V shed 0 bases and J shed 4 bases, with 11 bases lying between them. CDR1 and CDR2 (germline): SQVTM, ANQGSEA. CDR3 sequence (DNA): TGCAGCGTTGAAGATGGGGGGAGGTCAGATACGCAGTATTTT. As protein: CSVEDGGRSDTQYF.

V usage is TRBV10-3 and J usage is TRBJ1-5, with TRBD1 identical over 7 bases. This CDR3 has 14 residues. The V segment lost 4 bases and the J segment 6 bases; nucleotides outside the gene matches: 6. Germline-derived CDR1 and CDR2 are ENHRY and SYGVKD. The CDR3 is CAISVADRLQPQHF. CDR3 coding DNA: TGTGCCATCAGTGTGGCGGACAGGCTTCAGCCCCAGCATTTT.

The chain recombines TRBV5-1 with TRBJ2-5; possible D gene TRBD2, 6 bases. Deletions cut 4 bases from V and 4 bases from J, with 11 bases between. CDR1 is SGHRS, CDR2 YFSETQ, per germline. This CDR3 is 13 amino acids long. As DNA, the CDR3 is TGCGCCAGCAGCCCCCAGGGAGGAGAGACCCAGTACTTC. Translating gives CASSPQGGETQYF.

The J gene is TRBJ1-2, the V gene TRBV4-1, with a tentative D call TRBD1 (6 bases). Germline V gene lookup returns CDR1 MGHRA and CDR2 YSYEKL. The CDR3 runs to 15 residues. Trimming pared 1 base from V and 4 bases from J, leaving 13 bases between. Written as DNA, the CDR3 is TGCGCCAGCAGCCAAGGTCCCGGACAGATCTATGGCTACACCTTC. Translating it yields CASSQGPGQIYGYTF.

The chain links TRBV9 to TRBJ2-1, with 8 bases identical to TRBD1. Germline-derived CDR1 and CDR2 are SGDLS and YYNGEE. The V gene end was trimmed by 4 bases and the J gene end by 5 bases; junction bases not matched to a gene: 11. The CDR3 sequence is 16 residues long. As DNA, the CDR3 is TGTGCCAGCAGCTGGCGTGACAGGGGCGGGAACAATGAGCAGTTCTTC. Encoded protein: CASSWRDRGGNNEQFF.

The genes are TRBV4-1 and TRBJ2-7, with 7 bases fitting TRBD2. Germline CDR1 MGHRA, CDR2 YSYEKL. V lost 1 base and J lost 2; bases outside the gene matches: 14. CDR3 length: 18 residues. CDR3 bases: TGCGCCAGCAGCCAAGCTTTCCGCCAGCGGGACCTGACCTACGAGCAGTACTTC. This translates into CASSQAFRQRDLTYEQYF.

The chain is built from TRBV10-3 and TRBJ1-5, with a weak D call TRBD1 (6 bases). Trimming removed 3 bases at V and 4 bases at J, with 10 bases between. The CDR3 has 14 residues. In germline, CDR1 is ENHRY, CDR2 SYGVKD. For the CDR3, the DNA is TGTGCCATCAGTGACAGGGGAGCGAATCAGCCCCAGCATTTT. Translation gives CAISDRGANQPQHF.

J is TRBJ1-1 and V is TRBV7-8; maybe TRBD1 (5 bases). V lost 2 bases and J lost 3, with 13 bases in between. CDR3 length: 15 residues. Per germline, CDR1 SGHVS and CDR2 FQNEAQ. The CDR3 nucleotides read TGTGCCAGCAGCTTAATAGCGGGGGGGGACACTGAAGCTTTCTTT. Protein: CASSLIAGGDTEAFF.

The CDR3 loop reads CAWFLGQGALGEAFF. In DNA, the CDR3 is TGTGCCTGGTTCCTAGGACAGGGGGCGCTGGGTGAAGCTTTCTTT. The chain links TRBV30 to TRBJ1-1, with 11 bases aligning to TRBD1. From germline, CDR1 is GTSNPN and CDR2 SVGIG (reference sequence). Trimming cost V 5 bases and J 7 bases; bases outside gene matches: 12. The CDR3 length is 15 residues.

V usage is TRBV7-2 and J usage is TRBJ1-6, with TRBD1 matching 8 bases. Germline V gene sequence: CDR1 SGHTA, CDR2 FQGNSA. The V segment lost 6 bases and the J segment 0 bases; nucleotides outside the gene matches: 7. The length of the CDR3 is 17 residues. CDR3 DNA: TGTGCCAGCAGTCCAGACAGGGGTGGCTCCTATAATTCACCCCTCCACTTT. It translates to CASSPDRGGSYNSPLHF.

This chain links TRBV15 with TRBJ1-5; D gene uncertain. The germline V and J ends were trimmed by 0 bases and 6 bases, with 15 bases remaining between them. The CDR3 length is 16 residues. Germline CDR1 and CDR2: LNHNV and YYDKDF (reference sequence). The CDR3 region is CATSRDRTVRGQPQHF. In nucleotides, the CDR3 is TGTGCCACCAGCAGAGATCGGACGGTAAGAGGTCAGCCCCAGCATTTT.

The chain has TRBV9 and TRBJ2-7; TRBD2 matches 8 bases. The CDR3 runs 13 residues. The germline V gene encodes CDR1 SGDLS and CDR2 YYNGEE. With 2 bases clipped from V and 6 bases from J, the junction kept 4 bases outside the gene matches. The DNA of the CDR3 is TGTGCCAGCAGCGTGAGCGGGGGCGGCGAGCAGTACTTC. Translated: CASSVSGGGEQYF.

The chain carries TRBV19 and TRBJ1-5, with 7 bases fitting TRBD1. V was clipped by 3 bases and J by 3 bases; unmatched bases: 5. Germline-derived CDR1 and CDR2 are LNHDA and SQIVND (reference sequence). The CDR3 contains 15 residues. The CDR3 DNA sequence: TGTGCCAGTAGTATTCTCGACAGGGACAATCAGCCCCAGCATTTT. It codes for CASSILDRDNQPQHF.

The chain couples TRBV2 to TRBJ2-1; TRBD1 matches at 9 bases. The CDR3 extends over 15 amino acids. With V trimmed by 6 bases and J by 4 bases, 7 bases remained unmatched. Germline lookup yields CDR1 SNHLY and CDR2 FYNNEI. CDR3 region: CASRERQGGYNEQFF. CDR3 sequence (DNA): TGTGCCAGCAGAGAACGACAGGGGGGTTACAATGAGCAGTTCTTC.

This chain links TRBV30 with TRBJ1-6; TRBD1 might be the D (5 bases). The CDR3 has 13 residues. The germline gives CDR1 GTSNPN, CDR2 SVGIG (reference sequence). V lost 3 bases to trimming and J lost 12 bases, with 15 bases between them. CDR3 in amino acids: CAWRPGTSGPLHF. The CDR3 DNA reads as TGTGCCTGGAGACCCGGGACCTCCGGACCCCTCCACTTT.